Listed below are T cell receptor beta chains from one sample, sequenced in a study of shared clonotypes between healthy human individuals. Using immunoSEQ multiplex PCR, the repertoire was profiled, and TCRdb retains in-frame clones only, with some absent. The sample has some 2.3 million clones, over 85% seen once. The sequenced sample was naive CD4+ T cells from PBMCs. The source is a man between 18 and 35 years old in good health. Some clones in this sample may be carry-over from other donors' samples. Both conserved end residues are part of each CDR3. Fields, in order: clone size, J gene, V gene, D gene, CDR3 DNA, CDR3 protein. A D gene is named only where the DNA matches it firmly. Size tells how often a clone was seen (once, few, many) or the class of an expanded clone, and some rows leave it out.

>-|TRBJ2-2|TRBV6-1|-
TGTGCCAGCAGTGTACTGGGTTTGAACACCGGGGAGCTGTTTTTT
CASSVLGLNTGELFF
>-|TRBJ1-5|TRBV7-8|TRBD1
TGTGCCAGCAGCTTACTTACACAGGGGAGGGATAGCAATCAGCCCCAGCATTTT
CASSLLTQGRDSNQPQHF
>-|TRBJ1-1|TRBV28|-
TGTGCCAGCAGTTTAGTCCTCGGGGGGTCCATGAACACTGAAGCTTTCTTT
CASSLVLGGSMNTEAFF
>-|TRBJ2-5|TRBV28|TRBD1
TGTGCCAGCAGCCTTGACAGGGGGTCAGTGGAGACCCAGTACTTC
CASSLDRGSVETQYF
>once|TRBJ2-3|TRBV6-4|TRBD2
TGTGCCAGCAGTGCACTAGCGGGGGCCACAGATACGCAGTATTTT
CASSALAGATDTQYF
>-|TRBJ2-7|TRBV7-2|-
TGTGCCAGCAGCCCTCGACAGGGAGGCGAGCAGTACTTC
CASSPRQGGEQYF
>-|TRBJ2-7|TRBV27|-
TGTGCCAGCAGTTTACTCGGCAGGCCCTACGAGCAGTACTTC
CASSLLGRPYEQYF
>-|TRBJ1-1|TRBV27|-
TGTGCCAGCAGTTTATCCCGACAGAGGGGGACTGAAGCTTTCTTT
CASSLSRQRGTEAFF
>-|TRBJ2-7|TRBV25-1|-
TGTGCCAGCAGTGAATATGGGGGCCGGGTCGAGCAGTACTTC
CASSEYGGRVEQYF
>-|TRBJ2-7|TRBV2|-
TGTGCCAGCAGTGAAGCAGGGAACAGGGTAGGGCCCTACGAGCAGTACTTC
CASSEAGNRVGPYEQYF
>-|TRBJ2-1|TRBV5-1|-
TGCGCCAGCAGCTTGGGACAGGATACCTACAATGAGCAGTTCTTC
CASSLGQDTYNEQFF
>once|TRBJ1-3|TRBV29-1|-
TGCAGCGTTGTCGAGGGGGTAGGGCCTGGAAACACCATATATTTT
CSVVEGVGPGNTIYF
>-|TRBJ2-1|TRBV6-6|-
TGTGCCAGCAGTTACTCGACGTTTGGCAATGAGCAGTTCTTC
CASSYSTFGNEQFF
>-|TRBJ2-7|TRBV11-2|-
TGTGCCAGCAGCTTTTTCTCGGGGAGTGGCGAGCAGTACTTC
CASSFFSGSGEQYF
>once|TRBJ2-2|TRBV15|-
TGTGCCACCAGCAGCGGCCGTGCCCCCCGCCGGCCCGGGGAGCTGTTTTTT
CATSSGRAPRRPGELFF
>-|TRBJ1-1|TRBV29-1|TRBD1
TGCAGCGTGGACAGGGGAAGTGTTGAAGCTTTCTTT
CSVDRGSVEAFF
>-|TRBJ2-2|TRBV29-1|-
TGCAGCGTTGCCCCATTCGCCGCCACCGGGGAGCTGTTTTTT
CSVAPFAATGELFF
>-|TRBJ2-5|TRBV5-1|-
TGCGCCAGCAGCCGAAAACCGGGGGAGGAGACCCAGTACTTC
CASSRKPGEETQYF
>-|TRBJ1-2|TRBV29-1|TRBD1
TGCAGCGTTGGGCGGTCAGGGGGTATCTATGGCTACACCTTC
CSVGRSGGIYGYTF
>-|TRBJ2-7|TRBV5-6|TRBD1
TGTGCCAGCAGCTCTGGGACAGGGCGCGGCGAGCAGTACTTC
CASSSGTGRGEQYF
>-|TRBJ1-1|TRBV20-1|TRBD1
TGCAGTGCGGTACAGGGGCCTGAAGCTTTCTTT
CSAVQGPEAFF
>-|TRBJ1-6|TRBV11-2|-
TGTGCCAGCAGCCCCACTGGGACAATCAATTCACCCCTCCACTTT
CASSPTGTINSPLHF
>-|TRBJ1-1|TRBV29-1|-
TGCAGCGTTGGGAGGAGAGGGAGGGCTTTGGGCGACACTGAAGCTTTCTTT
CSVGRRGRALGDTEAFF
>-|TRBJ1-3|TRBV19|-
TGTGCCAGTACCCCGACTTCAGCTTCTGGAAACACCATATATTTT
CASTPTSASGNTIYF
>-|TRBJ2-7|TRBV25-1|TRBD1
TGTGCCAGCAGCGAGAGGACAGGGATCGAGCAGTACTTC
CASSERTGIEQYF
>once|TRBJ2-2|TRBV5-4|-
TGTGCCAGCAGCACCAAGAACACCGGGGAGCTGTTTTTT
CASSTKNTGELFF
>-|TRBJ1-6|TRBV28|-
TGTGCCAGCAGTTCTGGGTTGAATTCACCCCTCCACTTT
CASSSGLNSPLHF
>-|TRBJ2-7|TRBV28|TRBD1
TGTGCCAGCAGTCCCAGCAGGGGGAACATAAACTACGAGCAGTACTTC
CASSPSRGNINYEQYF
>-|TRBJ2-7|TRBV5-1|-
TGCGCCAGCAGCTTGGCCGAGGGCCCTGGGGCTCTCGAGCAGTACTTC
CASSLAEGPGALEQYF
>-|TRBJ2-2|TRBV7-9|TRBD2
TGTGCCAGCAGCTTAGCTGGGTCTAGCGGGACCTACACCGGGGAGCTGTTTTTT
CASSLAGSSGTYTGELFF
>-|TRBJ1-1|TRBV29-1|TRBD1
TGCAGCGTTGAGCGGGGACAGGGGTTCACTGAAGCTTTCTTT
CSVERGQGFTEAFF
>-|TRBJ1-5|TRBV2|-
TGTGCCAGCAGACAGGAGGATCAGCCCCAGCATTTT
CASRQEDQPQHF
>-|TRBJ2-1|TRBV5-4|TRBD1
TGTGCCAGCAGTGGCGGGACAGGGCTTGCGCAGTTCTTC
CASSGGTGLAQFF
>-|TRBJ1-2|TRBV4-2|-
TGTGCCAGCAGCCTACAGGGAGGGGGTGGCTATGGCTACACCTTC
CASSLQGGGGYGYTF
>-|TRBJ2-7|TRBV6-1|-
TGTGCCAGCAGTGAACGCACAGGGAAACCCTCCTACGAGCAGTACTTC
CASSERTGKPSYEQYF
>once|TRBJ1-1|TRBV18|-
TGTGCCAGCTCACCACCTTCCCAGGCAAACACTGAAGCTTTCTTT
CASSPPSQANTEAFF
>-|TRBJ1-5|TRBV30|-
TGTGCCTGGAGTGGTGGCCCTTATAGCAATCAGCCCCAGCATTTT
CAWSGGPYSNQPQHF
>-|TRBJ2-3|TRBV5-1|-
TGCGCCAGCAGCTCCGGGGACACCTATCTGGATACGCAGTATTTT
CASSSGDTYLDTQYF
>-|TRBJ2-7|TRBV18|TRBD2
TGTGCCAGCTCACGAACGGGACTAGCGGGAGGGTGGTCCTACGAGCAGTACTTC
CASSRTGLAGGWSYEQYF
>-|TRBJ1-1|TRBV9|-
TGTGCCAGCAGCGACGAGACAGGAGGGCTAATGGACACTGAAGCTTTCTTT
CASSDETGGLMDTEAFF
>once|TRBJ1-4|TRBV28|-
TGTGCCAGCAGTTCGCCTGGGAGGGAGCGGGAAAAACTGTTTTTT
CASSSPGREREKLFF